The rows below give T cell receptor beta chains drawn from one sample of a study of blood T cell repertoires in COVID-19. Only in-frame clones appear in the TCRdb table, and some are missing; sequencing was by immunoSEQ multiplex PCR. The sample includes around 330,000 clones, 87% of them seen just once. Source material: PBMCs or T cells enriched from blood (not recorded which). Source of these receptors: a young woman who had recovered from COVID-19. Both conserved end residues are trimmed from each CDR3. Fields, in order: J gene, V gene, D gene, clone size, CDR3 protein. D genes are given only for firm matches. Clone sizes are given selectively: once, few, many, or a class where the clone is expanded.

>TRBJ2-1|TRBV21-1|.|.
ASSKGKTFLLDEQF
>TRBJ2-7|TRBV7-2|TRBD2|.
ASSSGIAGTYEQY
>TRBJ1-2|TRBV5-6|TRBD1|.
ASSPGTGKENYGYT
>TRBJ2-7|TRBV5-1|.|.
ASRIYEGGDEQY
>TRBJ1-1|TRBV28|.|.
ASIIPGAGEAF
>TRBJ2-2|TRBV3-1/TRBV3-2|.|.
ASSQDMWGQDTGELF
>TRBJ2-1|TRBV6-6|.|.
ASSRETYNEQF
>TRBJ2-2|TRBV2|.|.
ASNYRGELF
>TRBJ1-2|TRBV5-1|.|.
ASRILQGNYGYT
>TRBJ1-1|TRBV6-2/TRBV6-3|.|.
ASSRGGPFGNTEAF
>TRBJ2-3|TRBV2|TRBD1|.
ASSAAGTGLTDTQY
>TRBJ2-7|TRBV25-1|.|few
ASSEAGVSYEQY
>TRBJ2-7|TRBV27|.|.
ASREQGRGEQY